The TCR beta chain under discussion was sequenced for a study of identical twins. Comments on this clonotype: Its target is unknown.

The authors used template switching to add a universal primer site and gave cDNA unique molecular identifiers. TCRdb fed the 5' RACE reads into MiXCR, producing one record per CDR3 protein. The table records 500,000 or so distinct CDR3 sequences, over 12% of them present only once. Germline V CDR1 and CDR2: SGHTA, FQGNSA. The length of the CDR3 is 14 residues. V was pared by 3 bases and J by 7 bases, with 12 bases between. Study outcomes and limitations: The presence of invariant MAIT and iNKT cells could partly confound analyses of zero-insertion sequences.

Another study also made use of these data, one on yellow fever vaccine responses in identical twins.

The rearrangement links TRBV7-2 to TRBJ2-2, with no clear D. The sequence was obtained from a woman between 18 and 29 years old in good health. Sequences were obtained from CD4+ T cells sorted from blood. As DNA, the CDR3 is TGTGCCAGCAGCTTGGGCCAAACCATCGGGGAGCTGTTTTTT. Its translation is CASSLGQTIGELFF.